The clone carrying this T cell receptor beta chain was counted many times. TCRdb re-called the 5' RACE reads through MiXCR, storing one row per CDR3 protein. The data hold fewer than 20,000 distinct CDR3 sequences, with roughly 10% observed a single time. This sample is drawn from a study of neurological immune-mediated disorders. J was trimmed by 0 bases and V by 7 bases; bases with no gene match: 5. Per the germline V gene, CDR1 is MNHEY and CDR2 is SMNVEV (reference sequence). This CDR3 contains 14 residues. This clonotype was sampled from a woman between 45 and 60 years old in good health. The rearrangement joins TRBV27 to TRBJ1-1, with 7 bases matching TRBD1. Source material: CD8+ T cells from blood. The CDR3 DNA is TGTGCCAGCACAGGGGGGCTGGTGAACACTGAAGCTTTCTTT. This sequence encodes CASTGGLVNTEAFF.